One sample yielded the 28 T cell receptor beta chains listed below, sequenced in a study of T cell repertoires in cytomegalovirus infection. One entry per CDR3 protein, called by TCRdb with MiXCR from the reads. The sample lists around 740,000 distinct CDR3 sequences; approximately 40% were seen once. Sample: PBMCs. The receptors here all came from a human donor in good health (CMV status not recorded). Some clones in this sample may be carry-over from other donors' samples.

This clonotype appeared a few times. V is TRBV7-9 and J is TRBJ1-2; tentative D call: TRBD1 (5 bases). This CDR3 has 15 residues. Trimming removed 3 bases at V and 5 bases at J, with 16 bases between. Germline V gene sequence: CDR1 SEHNR, CDR2 FQNEAQ (reference sequence). CDR3: CASSFISPRGYGYTF. DNA of the CDR3: TGTGCCAGCAGCTTTATTTCCCCGAGGGGTTATGGCTACACCTTC. The full variable domain, its missing parts supplied by reference TRBV7-9 and TRBJ1-2, is DTGVSQNPRHKITKRGQNVTFRCDPISEHNRLYWYRQTLGQGPEFLTYFQNEAQLEKSRLLSDRFSAERPKGSFSTLEIQRTEQGDSAMYLCASSFISPRGYGYTFGSGTRLTVV.

The gene calls are TRBV12-3 or TRBV12-4 and TRBJ2-4, with TRBD2 identical over 13 bases. There are 19 residues in the CDR3. V shed 5 bases, J shed 0 bases, and the junction held 10 bases outside the gene matches. The CDR3 DNA is TGTGCCAGCAGTGAAGTTCCGCGACTAGCGGGGGGAGCCAAAAACATTCAGTACTTC. This sequence encodes CASSEVPRLAGGAKNIQYF.

This clonotype was seen repeatedly, ten times or more. This chain connects TRBV7-8 to TRBJ2-2, with 13 nucleotides matching TRBD2. The CDR3 extends over 18 amino acids. The germline V gene has CDR1 SGHVS and CDR2 FQNEAQ. With 4 bases clipped from V and 4 bases from J, the junction kept 9 bases outside the gene matches. CDR3 sequence: CASSSGLAGLWGTGELFF. The CDR3 nucleotides are TGTGCCAGCAGCTCGGGACTAGCGGGGCTATGGGGCACCGGGGAGCTGTTTTTT.

Comments on this clonotype: This may be a read error, as it is one base from a much larger clone. The V and J genes are TRBV7-2 and TRBJ1-6; tentatively, D is TRBD1 (6 bases). Germline V gives CDR1 SGHTA, CDR2 FQGNSA. The CDR3 has 14 residues. CDR3 loop: CASSLDGTNSPFHF. CDR3 bases: TGTGCCAGCAGCTTAGACGGGACAAATTCACCCTTCCACTTT.

The genes are TRBV12-3 or TRBV12-4 and TRBJ2-7; 10 bases line up with TRBD1. Trimming took 3 bases from V and 11 from J; bases not matched to a gene: 10. The CDR3 extends over 14 amino acids. CDR3 sequence reads: CASSLLGDRGKKYF. CDR3 in DNA: TGTGCCAGCAGTTTGTTGGGGGACAGGGGAAAAAAGTACTTC.

The V gene is TRBV3-1, the J gene TRBJ1-1, with 8 bases aligning to TRBD1. Germline CDR1 LGHDT, CDR2 YNNKEL (reference sequence). This CDR3 spans 16 amino acids. Trimming cost V 1 base and J 4 bases; bases outside gene matches: 8. CDR3 protein: CASSQARPGGFTEAFF. DNA of the CDR3: TGTGCCAGCAGCCAAGCTAGACCAGGGGGCTTCACTGAAGCTTTCTTT.

This clonotype occurred a few times. V usage is TRBV10-3 and J usage is TRBJ2-1, with TRBD2 identical over 7 bases. Per the germline V gene, CDR1 is ENHRY and CDR2 is SYGVKD. Trimming removed 6 bases from V and 5 bases from J; junction bases left unmatched: 7. The CDR3 has 14 amino acids. The CDR3 protein is CAISLRGRNNEQFF. The DNA for the CDR3 is TGTGCCATCAGCCTACGCGGGAGAAACAATGAGCAGTTCTTC.

This chain uses TRBV7-2 with TRBJ1-4, with 7 bases aligning to TRBD1. With 5 bases clipped from V and 8 bases from J, the junction kept 17 bases outside the gene matches. This CDR3 has 17 amino acids. Germline CDR1 is SGHTA and CDR2 is FQGNSA. CDR3 sequence (DNA): TGTGCCAGCAGCCCTCACGTGGACAGGCTAAAGGAGGAAAAACTGTTTTTT. Translation: CASSPHVDRLKEEKLFF.

Many counts were recorded for this clonotype. The genes are TRBV7-8 and TRBJ2-2, with D maybe TRBD2 (5 bases). This CDR3 is built from 14 residues. CDR1 is SGHVS, CDR2 FQNEAQ, per germline. Trimming removed 6 bases from V and 3 bases from J, with 11 bases in between. The DNA for the CDR3 is TGTGCCAGCAGGGTCGAACTAGACACCGGGGAGCTGTTTTTT. Translated: CASRVELDTGELFF. Full variable domain (outside the CDR3, taken from reference TRBV7-8 and TRBJ2-2): GAGVSQSPRYKVAKRGQDVALRCDPISGHVSLFWYQQALGQGPEFLTYFQNEAQLDKSGLPSDRFFAERPEGSVSTLKIQRTQQEDSAVYLCASRVELDTGELFFGEGSRLTVL.

This chain links TRBV5-4 with TRBJ2-2, with D unresolved. Germline-derived CDR1 and CDR2 are SGHNT and YYREEE (reference sequence). Trimming removed 4 bases at V and 6 bases at J, with 7 bases between. CDR3 length equals 12 residues. The CDR3 nucleotides are TGTGCCAGCAGCGTTACCCCCGGGGAGCTGTTTTTT. Its translation: CASSVTPGELFF.

The chain carries TRBV28 and TRBJ1-4; the D gene is possibly TRBD1 (5 bases). The V end was cut by 5 bases, the J end by 0 bases, with 13 bases between. The CDR3 consists of 16 residues. The V gene's germline CDR1 is MDHEN and CDR2 SYDVKM. Here the CDR3 reads CASSPIVGPTNEKLFF. CDR3 sequence (DNA): TGTGCCAGCAGTCCAATAGTGGGGCCAACTAATGAAAAACTGTTTTTT.

The V call is TRBV27, the J call TRBJ2-7; 8 nucleotides line up with TRBD2. The germline V gene has CDR1 MNHEY and CDR2 SMNVEV (reference sequence). The V and J ends lost 0 bases and 4 bases, in that order; junction bases with no gene match: 8. The CDR3 contains 16 residues. The chain's CDR3 is CASSLSLTGGGYEQYF. For the CDR3, the DNA is TGTGCCAGCAGTTTATCCTTAACGGGGGGGGGATACGAGCAGTACTTC.

This clonotype was seen ten or more times. This chain links TRBV7-2 with TRBJ2-5; D possibly corresponds to TRBD2 (5 bases). Germline V gene sequence: CDR1 SGHTA, CDR2 FQGNSA. The CDR3 is 15 residues long. V shed 4 bases and J shed 4 bases, with 16 bases lying between them. The CDR3 DNA follows: TGTGCCAGCAGCTCCATGATGGGCCGGGGAGAGACCCAGTACTTC. Encoded protein: CASSSMMGRGETQYF.

This clonotype has only a few counts. The CDR3 nucleotides read TGTGCCAGCAGCTTAAAGTATAAGGACACTGAAGCTTTCTTT. The encoded protein is CASSLKYKDTEAFF. The chain links TRBV7-3 to TRBJ1-1; D is ambiguous. Germline V gene data show CDR1 as SGHTA and CDR2 as FQGTGA. The CDR3 consists of 14 residues. V was pared by 1 base and J by 3 bases, with 9 bases between. Drawing the rest from reference TRBV7-3 and TRBJ1-1, the complete variable domain is GAGVSQTPSNKVTEKGKYVELRCDPISGHTALYWYRQSLGQGPEFLIYFQGTGAADDSGLPNDRFFAVRPEGSVSTLKIQRTERGDSAVYLCASSLKYKDTEAFFGQGTRLTVV.

The rearrangement joins TRBV7-6 to TRBJ2-3; TRBD1 might be the D (6 bases). V was shortened by 5 bases and J by 3 bases, with 18 bases between the two germline ends. CDR1 and CDR2 (germline): SGHVS, FNYEAQ. The CDR3 has 16 residues. The CDR3 is CASSLRTVSQTDTQYF. The CDR3 bases are TGTGCCAGCAGCCTGAGGACAGTGAGTCAAACAGATACGCAGTATTTT.

This clonotype was recorded at least ten times. This rearrangement joins TRBV12-3 or TRBV12-4 to TRBJ2-1, with 10 bases aligning to TRBD2. The V gene end was trimmed by 6 bases and the J gene end by 6 bases; junction bases not matched to a gene: 5. The CDR3 has 14 residues. The CDR3 sequence is CASSPTSGTNEQFF. In DNA, the CDR3 is TGTGCCAGCAGCCCTACTAGCGGGACCAATGAGCAGTTCTTC.

The J gene is TRBJ2-2, the V gene TRBV2, with 7 positions matching TRBD1. The CDR3 is 16 residues long. V lost 5 bases to trimming and J lost 0 bases; unmatched junction nucleotides: 6. Per germline, CDR1 SNHLY and CDR2 FYNNEI. The CDR3 DNA is TGTGCCAGCAGTTCCGGACAGGTTTCGAACACCGGGGAGCTGTTTTTT. Its translation: CASSSGQVSNTGELFF.

Notes on this clonotype: At one boundary the junction diverges from the germline segment, which might be a read error. The rearrangement uses TRBV29-1 and TRBJ1-5; TRBD1 is a possible D gene (5 bases). The CDR3 contains 13 residues. The germline CDR1 and CDR2 sequences are SQVTM and ANQGSEA. The CDR3 nucleotides read TGCAGCGTAAGGGACGGCCGCAATCAGCCCCAGAATTTT. It yields the protein CSVRDGRNQPQNF.

The chain joins TRBV20-1 to TRBJ2-1, with D possibly being TRBD1 (5 bases). Germline V lookup: CDR1 DFQATT, CDR2 SNEGSKA (reference sequence). This CDR3 has 13 residues. The CDR3 reads CSWGTGSYNEQFF. DNA of the CDR3: TGCAGCTGGGGCACCGGCTCCTACAATGAGCAGTTCTTC.

The V call is TRBV7-8, the J call TRBJ1-2; D perhaps matches TRBD1 (5 bases). The CDR3 sequence is 14 residues long. The ends were cut back, 4 bases at V and 5 bases at J, with 14 bases in the middle. Germline V lookup: CDR1 SGHVS, CDR2 FQNEAQ. The chain's CDR3 is CASSSSGTEYGYTF. CDR3 nucleotide sequence: TGTGCCAGCAGCTCTTCCGGGACGGAATATGGCTACACCTTC.

This clonotype occurred a few times. The gene calls are TRBV4-1 and TRBJ2-7; 9 bases fit TRBD2. Germline CDR1 is MGHRA and CDR2 is YSYEKL. CDR3 length: 16 residues. V trimming: 0 bases; J trimming: 2 bases; junction bases outside the gene matches: 5. The CDR3 DNA follows: TGCGCCAGCAGCCAAGATAGGTCTAGCGGGACCTACGAGCAGTACTTC. Translation gives CASSQDRSSGTYEQYF.

This clonotype was seen repeatedly, ten times or more. The rearrangement uses TRBV7-9 and TRBJ2-3, with TRBD2 identical over 11 bases. The CDR3 is made up of 20 amino acids. The V and J ends lost 1 base and 3 bases, in that order; junction bases with no gene match: 15. The V gene's germline CDR1 is SEHNR and CDR2 FQNEAQ (reference sequence). CDR3 sequence: CASSLVFGLAGGLTTDTQYF. DNA for the CDR3: TGTGCCAGCAGCTTAGTATTTGGCCTAGCGGGAGGACTGACGACAGATACGCAGTATTTT.

This clonotype was recorded many times. V and J are TRBV7-8 and TRBJ2-2; D gene uncertain. There are 15 residues in the CDR3. Trimming took off 4 bases at V and 0 bases at J, with 9 bases between the two ends. Germline CDR1 is SGHVS and CDR2 is FQNEAQ. The CDR3 loop is CASSSTDSNTGELFF. Written as DNA, the CDR3 is TGTGCCAGCAGCTCGACCGACTCGAACACCGGGGAGCTGTTTTTT.

This clonotype was picked up many times. The chain has TRBV12-3 or TRBV12-4 and TRBJ1-6; the D is unclear. The germline V and J ends were trimmed by 4 bases and 0 bases, with 16 bases remaining between them. This CDR3 spans 18 amino acids. The CDR3 DNA follows: TGTGCCAGCAGTTCCGGCCCACGGTTGAGCTCCTATAATTCACCCCTCCACTTT. Protein product: CASSSGPRLSSYNSPLHF.

The chain is built from TRBV29-1 and TRBJ2-7, with a tentative D call TRBD2 (7 bases). Looked up from germline, CDR1 is SQVTM and CDR2 is ANQGSEA. Trimming removed 5 bases from V and 7 bases from J, with 27 bases in between. The CDR3 extends over 16 amino acids. CDR3 nucleotide sequence: TGCAGCGTTCTCTACAGGGTACGGGGGGTTCAGGAAGAGCAGTACTTC. The encoded protein is CSVLYRVRGVQEEQYF.

The rearrangement uses TRBV7-2 and TRBJ1-2; D might be TRBD1 (5 bases). Germline V gives CDR1 SGHTA, CDR2 FQGNSA. Between the trimmed V and J ends, which lost 5 bases and 7 bases, there was a span of 17 bases. This CDR3 is 14 amino acids long. The CDR3 spells CASSPMTRRGGYTF. The CDR3 nucleotides read TGTGCCAGCAGCCCCATGACCAGGAGGGGTGGCTACACCTTC.

The table lists this clonotype with a few counts. The J gene is TRBJ2-3, the V gene TRBV7-2, with D unresolved. The CDR3 length is 15 residues. The germline V and J ends were trimmed by 1 base and 3 bases, with 11 bases remaining between them. Germline V gene data show CDR1 as SGHTA and CDR2 as FQGNSA. CDR3: CASSLEAYSTDTQYF. The DNA for the CDR3 is TGTGCCAGCAGCTTAGAGGCTTATAGTACAGATACGCAGTATTTT.

Regarding this clonotype: A much larger clone lies a single base off, so this may be a read error. The genes are TRBV7-2 and TRBJ2-1, with D maybe TRBD2 (5 bases). Looked up from germline, CDR1 is SGHTA and CDR2 is FQGNSA. There are 15 residues in the CDR3. V shed 7 bases and J shed 7 bases, with 20 bases lying between them. The CDR3 DNA is TGTGCCAGCATCTTTGTCGGACTGGGCGGGAATGAGCAGTTCTTC. This sequence encodes CASIFVGLGGNEQFF.